This T cell receptor (beta chain) was found in a study of cytomegalovirus exposure and HLA in healthy donors. Notes on the study in general: Under in vitro conditions, a few CMV-associated chains were confirmed as specific for CMV antigens. The study flagged some 170 TCR beta chains as cytomegalovirus-associated.

The donors were part of the validation cohort of some 120 subjects. That cohort was separate from the first cohort, which comprised 700 or so subjects. A note on this clone: Its antigen is not known.

The table came from immunoSEQ multiplex PCR; TCRdb's copy has only in-frame clones and leaves some out. Of approximately 220,000 clones listed, 65% to 85% are singletons. From germline, CDR1 is LNHDA and CDR2 SQIVND (reference sequence). CDR3 size: 17 residues. J gave up 8 bases and V 4 bases, and 13 bases lay outside the gene matches. Input material: PBMCs. The receptor was isolated from a woman aged 25 to 39 in good health and CMV-seropositive. The J gene is TRBJ1-4, the V gene TRBV19; 10 nucleotides line up with TRBD1. The CDR3 is CASSTGTGAGGGEKLFF. The CDR3, as DNA: TGTGCCAGTAGTACCGGGACAGGGGCCGGAGGAGGAGAAAAACTGTTTTTT.